This T cell receptor (beta chain) appears in the sequencing data of a study of radiotherapy plus CTLA-4 blockade in lung cancer. Whole-study results and caveats: Expansion in blood of tumor-derived TCR clones was seen after radiotherapy plus ipilimumab. Reports identified early blood T cell clone dynamics, with interferon-beta, as the best response predictor.

Comments on this clone: Its antigen is unknown.

This table comes from immunoSEQ multiplex PCR, and its TCRdb copy is limited to in-frame clones, with some not included. Of 30,000 or so clones in the sample, 60% to 75% were seen once. There are 14 residues in the CDR3. Looked up from germline, CDR1 is MNHEY and CDR2 is SVGAGI. The germline V and J ends were trimmed by 5 bases and 8 bases, with 15 bases remaining between them. The chain uses TRBV6-5 and TRBJ2-2; tentative D call: TRBD1 (6 bases). The TCR comes from a human donor with non-small cell lung cancer whose response to radiotherapy plus ipilimumab could not be evaluated. Sequencing was performed on peripheral blood, taken from a patient treated with radiotherapy plus ipilimumab. CDR3 DNA: TGTGCCAGCAGTGTAACCAACAGGGTGGGGGAGCTGTTTTTT. Protein sequence: CASSVTNRVGELFF.